One sample yielded the 29 T cell receptor beta chains listed below, sequenced in a study of tumor and adjacent non-tumor tissue in lung cancer. A modified ARM-PCR protocol with three rounds of nested PCR amplified TCRbeta. From the multiplex PCR reads, TCRdb called clonotypes with MiXCR, one entry per CDR3 protein. The sample has around 99,000 distinct CDR3 sequences; around 80% are singletons. The template was RNA from unsorted bulk tissue. Sequenced sample: lung tumor tissue. These receptors came from a woman aged 60-75 years with non-small cell lung cancer.

With respect to this clonotype: This may stem from a read error, because a much larger clone lies one nucleotide away. The gene calls are TRBV11-2 and TRBJ2-7; a possible D gene is TRBD2 (5 bases). The CDR3 has 14 residues. V lost 4 bases and J lost 3, with 13 bases in between. Germline loops: CDR1 SGHAT, CDR2 FQNNGV. For the CDR3, the DNA is TGTGCCAGCAGCTGGGAGACCGAGATCTACGAGCAGTACTTC. Its translation: CASSWETEIYEQYF. The complete variable domain, with remaining parts taken from reference TRBV11-2 and TRBJ2-7, reads EAGVAQSPRYKIIEKRQSVAFWCNPISGHATLYWYQQILGQGPKLLIQFQNNGVVDDSQLPKDRFSAERLKGVDSTLKIQPAKLEDSAVYLCASSWETEIYEQYFGPGTRLTVT.

Remarks on this clonotype: One end of the junction is discordant with germline, which a read error may explain. The J gene is TRBJ2-1, the V gene TRBV28, with 8 bases matching TRBD1. The CDR3 runs to 16 residues. The germline CDR1 and CDR2 sequences are MDHEN and SYDVKM. The CDR3 DNA sequence: TGTGCCACGTGGGGGCAGGGGGCAAGCTCCTACAATAAGCAGTTCTTC. Protein: CATWGQGASSYNKQFF.

A note on this clonotype: This may stem from a read error, because a much larger clone lies one nucleotide away. The V gene is TRBV20-1, the J gene TRBJ1-1, with unresolved D. CDR1 is DFQATT and CDR2 is SNEGSKA in the germline V gene (reference sequence). This CDR3 has 13 residues. The CDR3 nucleotides are TGCAATGCTAGTAATCCGCTTAACACTGAAGCTTTCTTT. Its protein product is CNASNPLNTEAFF.

The DNA for the CDR3 is TGTGCCAGCACGATCAGAGCCGGGACTCAGTCCTACAATGAGCAGTTCTTC. The encoded protein is CASTIRAGTQSYNEQFF. The V gene is TRBV6-7, the J gene TRBJ2-1, with D possibly matching TRBD2 (6 bases). TRBV6-7 counts as an open reading frame of uncertain function. This CDR3 has 17 amino acids. The ends were cut back, 7 bases at V and 1 base at J, with 20 bases in the middle.

Concerning this clonotype itself: Sequence at one end of the junction differs from germline and may be a read error. J is TRBJ1-5 and V is TRBV11-1; D remains unclear. The CDR3 extends over 13 amino acids. CDR1 and CDR2 from the germline V gene are SGHAT and FQDESV (reference sequence). The CDR3 DNA sequence: TGTGCCAGCGCTTGGTGGGCCGATCAGCCCCAGAATTTT. This gives the protein CASAWWADQPQNF.

In this sample, this clonotype turned up a few times. The V gene is TRBV2, the J gene TRBJ2-1, with 15 bases matching TRBD2. Germline V gene data show CDR1 as SNHLY and CDR2 as FYNNEI. The CDR3 totals 14 residues. V shed 6 bases, J shed 9 bases, and the junction held 3 bases outside the gene matches. CDR3 residues: CASRGTSGRSEQFF. The CDR3 DNA reads as TGTGCCAGCAGGGGGACTAGCGGGAGGTCTGAGCAGTTCTTC.

The CDR3 here is CSVGSPGASYEQYF. CDR3 DNA sequence: TGCAGCGTTGGGTCCCCAGGGGCCTCCTACGAGCAGTACTTC. The gene calls are TRBV29-1 and TRBJ2-7; D may be TRBD1 (6 bases). Germline V gives CDR1 SQVTM, CDR2 ANQGSEA. The CDR3 contains 14 residues. V lost 4 bases, J lost 0 bases, and 13 bases lay in between.

As to this clonotype: A read error may account for a junction end that differs from germline. The V gene is TRBV5-5, the J gene TRBJ1-6; D not certain. Per germline, CDR1 SGHKS and CDR2 YYEKEE (reference sequence). The CDR3 is made up of 14 amino acids. CDR3 sequence (DNA): TGTGCCAGCAGCTTAGTAGCGGCGACGTCACCCTTCCACTTT. This translates into CASSLVAATSPFHF. Full variable domain (missing parts from reference TRBV5-5 and TRBJ1-6): DAGVTQSPTHLIKTRGQQVTLRCSPISGHKSVSWYQQVLGQGPQFIFQYYEKEERGRGNFPDRFSARQFPNYSSELNVNALLLGDSALYLCASSLVAATSPFHFGNGTRLTVT.

This clonotype appeared a few times. A read error may account for a junction end that differs from germline. The chain recombines TRBV11-3 with TRBJ2-2, with 7 bases identical to TRBD1. The V gene's germline CDR1 is SGHNT and CDR2 YENEEA. The CDR3 sequence is 15 residues long. The CDR3: CASSPRDSNIGELFF. The CDR3 DNA reads TGTGCCAGCAGCCCAAGGGACAGCAATATCGGGGAGTTGTTTTTT.

This clonotype was seen once. Possible read error: a much larger clone is one base away. V gene TRBV5-5 combines with J gene TRBJ1-2; 9 bases agree with TRBD1. The CDR3 runs 18 residues. V lost 3 bases and J lost 5; bases outside the gene matches: 17. The germline V gene has CDR1 SGHKS and CDR2 YYEKEE (reference sequence). CDR3 coding DNA: TGTGCCAGCAGCTCGTTTCGAATCACAGGGGGCGCGGGGTATGGCTACACCTTC. Residues: CASSSFRITGGAGYGYTF.

This rearrangement joins TRBV29-1 to TRBJ2-5; the match to TRBD2 covers 10 bases. This CDR3 has 12 residues. With 4 bases clipped from V and 12 bases from J, the junction kept 8 bases outside the gene matches. Germline values: CDR1 SQVTM, CDR2 ANQGSEA. For the CDR3, the DNA is TGCAGCGTTGGGACTAGCGGAGAGAGCAAGTACTTC. Translation gives CSVGTSGESKYF. Full variable domain (remainder filled in from reference TRBV29-1 and TRBJ2-5): SAVISQKPSRDICQRGTSLTIQCQVDSQVTMMFWYRQQPGQSLTLIATANQGSEATYESGFVIDKFPISRPNLTFSTLTVSNMSPEDSSIYLCSVGTSGESKYFGPGTRLLVL.

The CDR3 here is CSARVAAIWDETQYF. The CDR3 coding sequence is TGCAGTGCTAGAGTTGCGGCCATATGGGATGAGACCCAGTACTTC. J is TRBJ2-5 and V is TRBV20-1, with no clear D. Between the trimmed V and J ends, which lost 1 base and 5 bases, there was a span of 17 bases. The CDR3 loop spans 15 amino acids. CDR1 and CDR2 from the germline V gene are DFQATT and SNEGSKA (reference sequence).

With regard to this clonotype: The junction shows a germline mismatch at one end, possibly a read error. The gene calls are TRBV11-1 and TRBJ1-1; D uncertain. This CDR3 region has 13 residues. The germline V gene encodes CDR1 SGHAT and CDR2 FQDESV (reference sequence). The CDR3: CASNRLGCAESFF. The CDR3 nucleotides are TGTGCCAGCAACCGATTGGGCTGTGCTGAATCTTTCTTT.

The chain is built from TRBV11-3 and TRBJ2-1; possibly TRBD2 for D (6 bases). There are 17 residues in the CDR3. Germline loops: CDR1 SGHNT, CDR2 YENEEA. The CDR3 loop reads CFSSLELATGSHNEQFF. For the CDR3, the DNA is TGTTTCAGCAGCTTAGAGTTGGCTACCGGGAGCCACAATGAGCAGTTCTTC.

This clonotype was detected ten times or more. The CDR3 DNA is TGTGCCAGCAGTTTACCTAGCGGCCACACAGATACGCAGTATTTT. Amino acids: CASSLPSGHTDTQYF. This chain connects TRBV28 to TRBJ2-3; 7 positions agree with TRBD2. The CDR3 length is 15 residues. Germline assignment: CDR1 MDHEN and CDR2 SYDVKM. V gave up 2 bases and J gave up 2 bases; unmatched junction bases: 4. Supplemented by reference TRBV28 and TRBJ2-3, the full variable domain reads DVKVTQSSRYLVKRTGEKVFLECVQDMDHENMFWYRQDPGLGLRLIYFSYDVKMKEKGDIPEGYSVSREKKERFSLILESASTNQTSMYLCASSLPSGHTDTQYFGPGTRLTVL.

A single count supports this clonotype. The junction does not match germline at one end; this may be a read error. In nucleotides, the CDR3 is TGCACTGCTAGAGCCGGGGGTAACTCCTACGAGCGGTACTTC. This translates into CTARAGGNSYERYF. This chain uses TRBV20-1 with TRBJ2-7; weak D call: TRBD2 (6 bases). This CDR3 region has 14 residues. Germline V gene data show CDR1 as DFQATT and CDR2 as SNEGSKA (reference sequence).

A word on this clonotype: The conserved final phenylalanine or tryptophan is absent from the CDR3, which likely points to a read error. The J gene is TRBJ1-6, the V gene TRBV11-2; 9 nucleotides align to TRBD1. V dropped 0 bases and J dropped 15; count of bases not matched to a gene: 9. The CDR3 has 15 residues. Germline V lookup: CDR1 SGHAT, CDR2 FQNNGV. The CDR3 here is CASSLEGQGTAYLHV. CDR3 bases: TGTGCCAGCAGCTTAGAGGGACAGGGTACCGCATACCTCCACGTT.

On this clonotype itself: Since no conserved phenylalanine or tryptophan closes the CDR3, a read error is the likely cause. Because the CDR3's place on the DNA is in doubt, the DNA is left out and the CDR3 is given as listed by TCRdb. V gene TRBV6-1 combines with J gene TRBJ2-5; the D call of TRBD1 is as the table states it, not checked on the DNA. Inclusive of both ends, the CDR3 amounts to 13 amino acids. Germline V gene data show CDR1 as MNHNS and CDR2 as SASEGT. CDR3 protein: CASSEHRKETHYL.

About this clonotype: A read error may produce the germline difference seen at one junction end. The CDR3 loop reads CATSYGGNYVQYF. The CDR3 bases are TGTGCCACCAGTTATGGGGGTAACTACGTGCAGTACTTC. The chain has TRBV6-2 or TRBV6-3 and TRBJ2-7; the D gene could be TRBD1 or TRBD2 (5 bases each). Germline V gives CDR1 MNHEY, CDR2 SVGEGT. This CDR3 is built from 13 residues.

As to this clonotype: This is likely a read error, given that the CDR3 carries no conserved phenylalanine or tryptophan at its end. No DNA is shown, since the ends of the CDR3 on it are uncertain; the CDR3 is the one TCRdb lists. This sequence joins TRBV20-1 and TRBJ2-5; the tabulated D call, TRBD1, remains unverified against the DNA. The CDR3 has 13 residues if both end residues are counted. Germline V CDR1 and CDR2: DFQATT, SNEGSKA (reference sequence). The CDR3 protein is CSAPNRGRETRYL.

As to this clonotype: Just one base apart from a much larger clone, this may be a read error. V usage is TRBV12-3 or TRBV12-4 and J usage is TRBJ2-1, with 14 positions matching TRBD2. CDR3 length: 16 residues. J gave up 4 bases and V 4 bases, and 3 bases lay outside the gene matches. CDR3 sequence reads: CASSSGTSGGYNEQFF. As DNA, the CDR3 is TGTGCCAGCAGTTCCGGGACTAGCGGGGGTTACAATGAGCAGTTCTTC.

On this clonotype itself: This may come from a read error, since a much larger clone is one base off. This chain uses TRBV11-2 with TRBJ2-3, with no clear D. Looked up from germline, CDR1 is SGHAT and CDR2 is FQNNGV. The CDR3 runs to 16 residues. CDR3 coding DNA: TGTGCCAGCAACCCCAACAGCGTAATTAGCACAGATACGCGGTATTTT. Encoded protein: CASNPNSVISTDTRYF.

This clonotype has ten or more counts. The rearrangement joins TRBV4-1 to TRBJ2-4; possibly TRBD2 for D (6 bases). The ends were cut back, 4 bases at V and 4 bases at J, with 14 bases in the middle. The CDR3 loop spans 15 amino acids. The germline gives CDR1 MGHRA, CDR2 YSYEKL. The DNA of the CDR3 is TGCGCCAGCAGCCGGGGGGTAAGCCAGAAAAACATTCAGTACTTC. It codes for CASSRGVSQKNIQYF.

The rearrangement joins TRBV6-5 to TRBJ2-3; TRBD2 might be the D (6 bases). The CDR3 consists of 13 residues. V was cut by 7 bases and J by 14 bases, with 22 bases left in between. Per germline, CDR1 MNHEY and CDR2 SVGAGI. The CDR3 protein is CASTLGKAGFMYF. The DNA for the CDR3 is TGTGCCAGCACTTTAGGAAAGGCGGGATTTATGTATTTT.

Points on this clonotype: A read error may produce the germline difference seen at one junction end. This sequence joins TRBV5-4 and TRBJ2-2, with D possibly TRBD2 on 5 matching bases. This CDR3 is built from 13 residues. CDR1 and CDR2 from the germline V gene are SGHNT and YYREEE (reference sequence). CDR3: CASSLEGPGVLFF. DNA for the CDR3: TGTGCCAGCAGCTTGGAAGGTCCCGGGGTGCTGTTTTTT.

V usage is TRBV6-5 and J usage is TRBJ2-7, with 9 positions matching TRBD2. Trimming at V came to 6 bases and at J to 4 bases, leaving 10 bases not matched to a gene. There are 15 residues in the CDR3. CDR1 and CDR2 (germline): MNHEY, SVGAGI. The CDR3 bases are TGTGCCAGCAGCCGTACGATTAGCGGGAGTTACGAGCAGTACTTC. Amino acid sequence: CASSRTISGSYEQYF.

To note about this clonotype: This may arise from a read error, as a much more abundant clone is one base away. Because it lacks the conserved phenylalanine or tryptophan at the end, this CDR3 is likely a read error. This sequence joins TRBV20-1 and TRBJ2-5; 14 bases are shared with TRBD2. The CDR3 loop spans 15 amino acids. CDR1 DFQATT and CDR2 SNEGSKA come from the germline V gene (reference sequence). V was clipped by 1 base and J by 3 bases; unmatched bases: 1. The CDR3 nucleotides read TGCAGTGCTAGAGGGGGACTAGCGGGAGAAGAGACCCAGTACATC. Its protein is CSARGGLAGEETQYI.

The chain employs TRBV11-3 and TRBJ2-1, with D possibly matching TRBD2 (6 bases). Germline lookup yields CDR1 SGHNT and CDR2 YENEEA. Trimming took off 0 bases at V and 8 bases at J, with 20 bases between the two ends. The CDR3 is 17 residues long. The CDR3: CASSLELTNGSLDEQFF. For the CDR3, the DNA is TGTGCCAGCAGCTTAGAGTTGACTAACGGGAGTCTTGATGAGCAGTTCTTC.

The chain joins TRBV28 to TRBJ2-7, with a weak D call TRBD1 (6 bases). In germline, CDR1 is MDHEN, CDR2 SYDVKM. CDR3 length: 13 amino acids. The V end was cut by 2 bases, the J end by 3 bases, with 8 bases between. The CDR3 nucleotides are TGTGCCAGCAGTTTACCAGGGGACTACGAGCAGTACTTC. This gives the protein CASSLPGDYEQYF.